This T cell receptor beta chain is drawn from a study of shared clonotypes between healthy human individuals. Study-level background: Aged between 18 and 49, the donors were a couple of women and a few men.

Sequencing used immunoSEQ multiplex PCR; TCRdb keeps in-frame clones, though not all of them. Seen here are roughly 500,000 clones, 60% to 80% observed once, and the top ten hold about 12%. This clone was detected only once. Its specificity is not known. General observations from the study: An expected dependence of interdonor clonotype sharing on sequencing depth was noted.

V dropped 6 bases and J dropped 4; count of bases not matched to a gene: 8. CDR3 length: 14 residues. Germline V CDR1 and CDR2: MNHEY, SVGAGI. This TCR derives from a woman between 40 and 50 years old in good health. Some clones in this sample may be carry-over from other donors' samples. V usage is TRBV6-5 and J usage is TRBJ2-7, with 8 bases identical to TRBD2. Sequenced sample: PBMCs. CDR3 region: CASSPIGRVYEQYF. The CDR3 DNA reads TGTGCCAGCAGCCCCATCGGGAGGGTTTACGAGCAGTACTTC.